This T cell receptor beta chain was captured in a study of T cells in Graves' hyperthyroidism and ophthalmopathy. Study results and limitations: Most thyroid clonotypes expanded above 0.001 appeared in blood too. In the analysis, a 13 V-J model separated ophthalmopathy from stable hyperthyroidism.

In its sample, this clonotype was seen many times. Its specificity is not known. Patients were excluded for uncontrolled infection, other autoimmune disease, pregnancy or lactation. RNA transcripts gave rise to amplified TCR beta CDR3 regions. When the TCR CDR3 underwent first-round RT-PCR, the HTBI primer set was used. From the multiplex PCR reads, TCRdb called clonotypes with MiXCR, one entry per CDR3 protein. Of 540,000 or so distinct CDR3 sequences detected, just over 45% appear once; the ten largest clones hold around 17%. The origin of this receptor is an adult woman with Graves' disease, either hyperthyroidism or ophthalmopathy (not recorded which). What was sequenced was peripheral blood or thyroid tissue (not recorded which).

The CDR3: CASSTGYKDEQYF. The CDR3 DNA follows: TGTGCCAGCAGTACGGGCTACAAGGACGAGCAGTACTTC. The chain has TRBV6-5 and TRBJ2-7; D not resolved. The CDR3 consists of 13 residues. Trimming took off 5 bases at V and 5 bases at J, with 13 bases between the two ends. Germline V lookup: CDR1 MNHEY, CDR2 SVGAGI.